The clone carrying this TCR beta chain was seen only once. The antigen remains undetermined. The data are from a study of shared clonotypes between healthy human individuals. CDR1 MNHEY and CDR2 SMNVEV come from the germline V gene (reference sequence). The CDR3 covers 11 residues. V lost 8 bases, J lost 0 bases, and 3 bases lay in between. Positive CCR7 selection of CD45RO-negative cells yielded the naive CD8 cells, and terminally differentiated effector memory CD45RA+ cells were excluded. Study-wide results and caveats: Generally, estimated richness proved larger in naive subsets than it did in memory subsets.

Per sorted-subset replicate PCR, input was 150 to 250 ng DNA, representing tens of thousands of T cell genomes. TCRdb keeps only in-frame clones here, not all; method: immunoSEQ multiplex PCR. The table shows 550,000 to 600,000 clones, with about 98% occurring only once. This TCR was recovered from a young man in good health. The sequenced material came from naive CD8+ T cells sorted from blood. This sequence joins TRBV27 and TRBJ2-3, with unresolved D. The CDR3 bases are TGTGCCAGCCTTAGCACAGATACGCAGTATTTT. This sequence encodes CASLSTDTQYF.